One and the same sample provided the 9 T cell receptor beta chains below, sequenced in a study of neurological immune-mediated disorders. The time point: longitudinal time-point 1 (baseline). TCRdb re-called the 5' RACE reads with MiXCR, one entry per CDR3 protein. This sample yields approximately 53,000 distinct CDR3 sequences, of which 8% to 10% are seen a single time; less than 2% belongs to the top ten. Sample: PBMCs. The receptors here all came from a woman aged 40-49 years in good health.

The sample holds many counts of this clonotype. This chain joins TRBV15 and TRBJ1-3; D not certain. This CDR3 is built from 13 residues. Trimming left V 0 bases short and J 8 bases short, with 8 bases between. CDR1 is LNHNV, CDR2 YYDKDF, per germline (reference sequence). CDR3 in DNA: TGTGCCACCAGCAGAGATCCCCGGGACACCATATATTTT. Its protein product is CATSRDPRDTIYF.

This clonotype occurred many times. V usage is TRBV29-1 and J usage is TRBJ2-1; no firm D call. Trimming left V 7 bases short and J 1 base short, with 11 bases between. Germline V CDR1 and CDR2: SQVTM, ANQGSEA. CDR3 length equals 13 residues. CDR3 bases: TGCAGCGGCGAGGATTGGTCCTACAATGAGCAGTTCTTC. Its protein is CSGEDWSYNEQFF.

This clonotype was counted at least ten times. This chain joins TRBV20-1 and TRBJ1-1, with D maybe TRBD1 (6 bases). Germline lookup yields CDR1 DFQATT and CDR2 SNEGSKA (reference sequence). V lost 6 bases, J lost 5 bases, and 16 bases lay in between. The CDR3 sequence is 13 residues long. The CDR3 is CSAEGGWRTEAFF. The CDR3 DNA reads as TGCAGTGCGGAGGGGGGATGGAGGACTGAAGCTTTCTTT.

The gene calls are TRBV5-1 and TRBJ2-7, with 7 nucleotides matching TRBD2. The V segment lost 0 bases and the J segment 1 base; nucleotides outside the gene matches: 1. Germline V gene data show CDR1 as SGHRS and CDR2 as YFSETQ. This CDR3 comprises 14 residues. CDR3 sequence: CASSLVGGSYEQYF. CDR3 bases: TGCGCCAGCAGCTTGGTGGGAGGGTCCTACGAGCAGTACTTC.

This clonotype was counted ten times or more. V gene TRBV10-3 combines with J gene TRBJ2-3, with 11 nucleotides matching TRBD2. Looked up from germline, CDR1 is ENHRY and CDR2 is SYGVKD. Trimming removed 6 bases from V and 6 bases from J; junction bases left unmatched: 17. The CDR3 loop spans 18 amino acids. In DNA, the CDR3 is TGTGCCATCAGCCTACTAGCGGGAGACCATTCGGGTGGGGATACGCAGTATTTT. It specifies CAISLLAGDHSGGDTQYF.

At least ten counts were recorded for this clonotype. The chain is built from TRBV12-3 or TRBV12-4 and TRBJ1-5, with D perhaps TRBD1 (6 bases). This CDR3 spans 18 amino acids. Trimming pared 4 bases from V and 3 bases from J, leaving 22 bases between. In DNA form, the CDR3 reads TGTGCCAGCAGTTACCGGGGGATACAGGGTCCGATCAATCAGCCCCAGCATTTT. Translated, it gives CASSYRGIQGPINQPQHF.

This clonotype was recorded at least ten times. The chain is built from TRBV5-1 and TRBJ2-1; possible D gene TRBD2, 5 bases. Germline V gene data show CDR1 as SGHRS and CDR2 as YFSETQ. This CDR3 spans 17 amino acids. Trimming pared 0 bases from V and 0 bases from J, leaving 13 bases between. The DNA for the CDR3 is TGCGCCAGCAGCTTGGGGCCGGACTCCCTCTCCTACAATGAGCAGTTCTTC. Translated: CASSLGPDSLSYNEQFF. Together with reference TRBV5-1 and TRBJ2-1, the CDR3 gives the full variable domain: KAGVTQTPRYLIKTRGQQVTLSCSPISGHRSVSWYQQTPGQGLQFLFEYFSETQRNKGNFPGRFSGRQFSNSRSEMNVSTLELGDSALYLCASSLGPDSLSYNEQFFGPGTRLTVL.

This clonotype was detected only a few times. V and J are TRBV7-3 and TRBJ1-1; 7 bases map to TRBD1. V shed 4 bases, J shed 10 bases, and the junction held 6 bases outside the gene matches. The germline gives CDR1 SGHTA, CDR2 FQGTGA. This CDR3 has 12 amino acids. CDR3 in amino acids: CASSSMTGSAFF. The CDR3 bases are TGTGCCAGCAGCTCAATGACAGGGTCAGCTTTCTTT.

This clonotype was observed at least ten times. V is TRBV20-1 and J is TRBJ1-1; 10 positions agree with TRBD1. The CDR3 spans 16 residues. V shed 5 bases, J shed 0 bases, and the junction held 9 bases outside the gene matches. Germline V gene sequence: CDR1 DFQATT, CDR2 SNEGSKA (reference sequence). The CDR3 region is CSAPEPGQGLNTEAFF. The CDR3, as DNA: TGCAGTGCTCCCGAACCGGGACAGGGGCTGAACACTGAAGCTTTCTTT.